This T cell receptor beta chain was found in a study of cytomegalovirus exposure and HLA in healthy donors. The PCR contained 60 Vbeta and 13 Jbeta primers. Under the authors' procedure: Roughly 11 million of the 60 million to 80 million unique TCR beta chains counted in a later analysis were shared. The assay was immunoSEQ multiplex PCR, and TCRdb's table has in-frame clones only and misses some. V, J and clone size were drawn from that table, and D and trimming were deduced from the DNA. The sample lists about 200,000 clones, around 79% occurring once. Study-level points and caveats: Presence/absence analyses assumed roughly uniform sequencing depth across donors, which may not hold. One variant, a missense change in DCLRE1C, was linked in a later analysis to TCR beta V- and J-gene trimming.

CDR3 length equals 15 residues. The germline V gene encodes CDR1 GTSNPN and CDR2 SVGIG (reference sequence). Losses at the gene ends were 0 bases for V and 5 bases for J; bases not matched to a gene: 7. On this clone itself: Antigen unknown.

The V call is TRBV30, the J call TRBJ1-1, with 9 bases matching TRBD1. This sequence originates from a male donor in good health and CMV-seropositive. Material: PBMCs. CDR3 amino acids: CAWSVPTGGATEAFF. In DNA form, the CDR3 reads TGTGCCTGGAGTGTACCGACAGGGGGGGCTACTGAAGCTTTCTTT.